This TCR beta chain was captured in a study of identical twins. This clonotype turned up a few times. Each CDR3 protein is one row after TCRdb ran MiXCR on the 5' RACE reads. Seen here are 700,000 or so distinct CDR3 sequences, approximately 9% observed once, and the top ten hold about 0.98%. V gave up 5 bases and J gave up 4 bases; unmatched junction bases: 8. The CDR3 length is 14 residues. CDR1 and CDR2 (germline): SEHNR, FQNEAQ (reference sequence). The sample also formed part of further work on yellow fever vaccine responses in identical twins.

This sequence originates from a woman aged 18-29 years in good health. The sequenced sample was PBMCs. The rearrangement uses TRBV7-9 and TRBJ2-7; 7 nucleotides agree with TRBD1. Here the CDR3 DNA reads TGTGCCAGCAGCCCGGGACAGCTAAGTTACGAGCAGTACTTC. It encodes CASSPGQLSYEQYF.